Listed below are T cell receptor beta chains from one sample, sequenced in a study of control samples from healthy donors and cancer patients. Produced via immunoSEQ multiplex PCR; TCRdb's table is partial and in-frame only. The repertoire holds fewer than 60,000 clones, with 95% as singletons. The source material was blood. The receptors were sampled from a man aged 25-45 years in good health. CDR3s include the opening cysteine and the closing phenylalanine or tryptophan. The D gene is left open where the match is weak.

V gene	D gene	J gene	CDR3 DNA	CDR3 protein
TRBV9	TRBD1	TRBJ1-6	TGTGCCAGCAGCGGCGGGACAGGACCCCTGCTCTTT	CASSGGTGPLLF
TRBV24-1	TRBD1	TRBJ2-6	TGTGCCACCAGTGATCCTCGGGACAGGCATTCTGGGGCCAACGTCCTGACTTTC	CATSDPRDRHSGANVLTF
TRBV6-5	NA	TRBJ2-7	TGTGCCAGCAGCGGGTCGAACTACGAGCAGTACTTC	CASSGSNYEQYF
TRBV7-9	NA	TRBJ2-3	TGTGCCAGCAGCTTAGGTCCATGGACAACAGATACGCAGTATTTT	CASSLGPWTTDTQYF
TRBV7-3	NA	TRBJ1-3	TGTGCCAGCAGCCGAGGGTCCTCTGGAAACACCATATATTTT	CASSRGSSGNTIYF
TRBV24-1	NA	TRBJ2-2	TGTGCCACCAGTGATTACCCCGCGGTAGTGGGGGAGCTGTTTTTT	CATSDYPAVVGELFF
TRBV3-1/TRBV3-2	TRBD2	TRBJ2-1	TGTGCCAGCAGCCTTGGGGGAGGGCCCCAACGACATGAGCAGTTCTTC	CASSLGGGPQRHEQFF
TRBV7-2	NA	TRBJ2-7	TGTGCCAGCAGCTTAGCCAGCGGAAGGGGATTCGACGAGCAGTACTTC	CASSLASGRGFDEQYF
TRBV28	TRBD1	TRBJ1-2	TGTGCCAGCATTAAGGGACAGGGAGGAACTGGAAACTATGGCTACACCTTC	CASIKGQGGTGNYGYTF
TRBV28	NA	TRBJ1-5	TGTGCCAGCAGTTACACAAAGGGGGGCAATCAGCCCCAGCATTTT	CASSYTKGGNQPQHF
TRBV28	NA	TRBJ1-2	TGTGCCAGCAGCCAATACCGGGACCGAGATAACTATGGCTACACCTTC	CASSQYRDRDNYGYTF